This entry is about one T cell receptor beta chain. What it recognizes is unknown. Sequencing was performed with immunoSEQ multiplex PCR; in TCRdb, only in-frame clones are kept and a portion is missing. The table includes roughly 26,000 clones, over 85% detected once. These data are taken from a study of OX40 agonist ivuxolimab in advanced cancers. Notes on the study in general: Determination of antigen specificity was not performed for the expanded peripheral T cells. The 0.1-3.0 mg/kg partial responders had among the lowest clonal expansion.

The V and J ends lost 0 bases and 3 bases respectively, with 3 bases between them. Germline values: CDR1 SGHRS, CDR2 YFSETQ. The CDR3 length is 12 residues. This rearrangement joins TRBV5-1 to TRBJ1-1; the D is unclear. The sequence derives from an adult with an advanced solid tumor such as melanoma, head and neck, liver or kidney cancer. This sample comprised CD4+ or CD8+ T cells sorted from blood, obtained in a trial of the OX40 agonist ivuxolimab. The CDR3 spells CASSLGYTEAFF. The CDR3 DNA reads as TGCGCCAGCAGCTTGGGCTACACTGAAGCTTTCTTT.